The 28 T cell receptor beta chains reported below all come from one sample, sequenced in a study of cytomegalovirus exposure and HLA in healthy donors. Produced via immunoSEQ multiplex PCR; TCRdb's table is partial and in-frame only. Among about 56,000 clones listed, 89% were seen once. Sequenced sample: PBMCs. The origin of the receptors is a woman aged 18-30 years in good health and CMV-seronegative.

The V call is TRBV19, the J call TRBJ2-7; the match to TRBD1 covers 12 bases. This CDR3 is built from 15 residues. Germline loops: CDR1 LNHDA, CDR2 SQIVND (reference sequence). The junction had 6 bases not matched to a gene; V was cut back by 3 bases and J by 6 bases. CDR3 sequence (DNA): TGTGCCAGTAGTATGATGGGACAGGGGGCGACCGAGCAGTACTTC. The encoded protein is CASSMMGQGATEQYF.

The CDR3 nucleotides read TGCGCCAGCAGCTTGGGTCTGGGACTAGCGGGGGGTGAGCAGTTCTTC. This sequence encodes CASSLGLGLAGGEQFF. This chain connects TRBV5-1 to TRBJ2-1, with 15 bases fitting TRBD2. This CDR3 comprises 16 residues. The J segment lost 9 bases and the V segment lost 0 bases, leaving 4 bases of the junction unmatched. The germline V gene encodes CDR1 SGHRS and CDR2 YFSETQ.

V and J are TRBV12-5 and TRBJ2-2; possible D gene TRBD1, 5 bases. CDR1 and CDR2 from the germline V gene are LGHNT and FRNRAP. The CDR3 is made up of 16 amino acids. The V gene lost 3 bases and the J gene lost 6 bases, with 17 bases spanning the gap. The CDR3: CASGFNQGRVAGELFF. The CDR3 DNA follows: TGTGCTAGTGGTTTTAATCAGGGAAGGGTCGCCGGGGAGCTGTTTTTT.

The chain combines TRBV7-9 with TRBJ2-7; a possible D gene is TRBD2 (5 bases). Trimming stripped 6 bases from V and 4 bases from J, with 10 bases between. CDR3 length: 12 residues. Germline V CDR1 and CDR2: SEHNR, FQNEAQ (reference sequence). CDR3 sequence reads: CASSNPGYEQYF. The CDR3 DNA is TGTGCCAGCAGTAACCCGGGGTACGAGCAGTACTTC.

This clone was detected only a few times. This chain uses TRBV10-3 with TRBJ2-1; 14 bases are a match to TRBD2. Germline V CDR1 and CDR2: ENHRY, SYGVKD. With 4 bases clipped from V and 8 bases from J, the junction kept 4 bases outside the gene matches. CDR3 length: 15 residues. CDR3 in amino acids: CAISATSGGEYEQFF. CDR3 DNA sequence: TGTGCCATCAGTGCGACTAGCGGGGGGGAGTATGAGCAGTTCTTC.

This clone was recorded only once. This chain uses TRBV2 with TRBJ2-3; 11 positions agree with TRBD2. The CDR3 totals 16 residues. V was clipped by 5 bases and J by 0 bases; unmatched bases: 4. In germline, CDR1 is SNHLY, CDR2 FYNNEI. CDR3 sequence: CASSLRLAGSTDTQYF. Here the CDR3 DNA reads TGTGCCAGCAGTCTCCGACTAGCGGGGAGCACAGATACGCAGTATTTT.

The rearrangement uses TRBV30 and TRBJ2-1, with D possibly TRBD2 on 6 matching bases. The CDR3 extends over 15 amino acids. Trimming left V 0 bases short and J 1 base short, with 10 bases between. Germline V CDR1 and CDR2: GTSNPN, SVGIG (reference sequence). The CDR3 DNA follows: TGTGCCTGGAGTGTACTGGGGGGATCCTACAATGAGCAGTTCTTC. Protein sequence: CAWSVLGGSYNEQFF.

The chain employs TRBV10-3 and TRBJ1-1; tentative D call: TRBD1 (6 bases). This CDR3 spans 14 amino acids. From germline, CDR1 is ENHRY and CDR2 SYGVKD. V was pared by 4 bases and J by 4 bases, with 13 bases between. CDR3 nucleotide sequence: TGTGCCATCAGTGGAGGGGGTTTGGTCACTGAAGCTTTCTTT. This translates into CAISGGGLVTEAFF.

This clone was observed a few times. In DNA form, the CDR3 reads TGTGCCAGCAGCGTGGACAGGGCCGGTCAGCCCCAGCATTTT. Protein: CASSVDRAGQPQHF. V gene TRBV6-1 combines with J gene TRBJ1-5, with TRBD1 identical over 8 bases. Germline lookup yields CDR1 MNHNS and CDR2 SASEGT. V dropped 6 bases and J dropped 6; count of bases not matched to a gene: 7. The CDR3 sequence is 14 residues long.

The chain links TRBV6-5 to TRBJ2-5, with 7 bases aligning to TRBD2. In germline, CDR1 is MNHEY, CDR2 SVGAGI. V was pared by 6 bases and J by 5 bases, with 9 bases of the junction left unmatched. This CDR3 has 14 residues. The CDR3: CASRAGLGVETQYF. The CDR3 bases are TGTGCCAGCAGAGCGGGGTTGGGAGTGGAGACCCAGTACTTC.

V and J are TRBV28 and TRBJ2-7; D is possibly TRBD1 (5 bases). The CDR3 is 16 amino acids. CDR1 MDHEN and CDR2 SYDVKM come from the germline V gene. Trimming took 4 bases from V and 0 from J, leaving 16 bases between them. CDR3 loop: CASSSTREYPSYEQYF. The CDR3 bases are TGTGCCAGCAGTTCAACCAGGGAATATCCCTCCTACGAGCAGTACTTC.

This clone came up once. This chain connects TRBV27 to TRBJ1-5, with TRBD1 identical over 7 bases. The CDR3 extends over 15 amino acids. Germline CDR1 and CDR2: MNHEY and SMNVEV (reference sequence). The V segment lost 0 bases and the J segment 4 bases; nucleotides outside the gene matches: 3. The CDR3: CASSLSTGRNQPQHF. Here the CDR3 DNA reads TGTGCCAGCAGTTTATCGACAGGGCGTAATCAGCCCCAGCATTTT.

CDR3 DNA: TGTGCCAGCAGCGGGGGACTAGCGACTAGCACAGATACGCAGTATTTT. Translated, it gives CASSGGLATSTDTQYF. The rearrangement uses TRBV9 and TRBJ2-3, with 10 bases aligning to TRBD2. From germline, CDR1 is SGDLS and CDR2 YYNGEE. This CDR3 region has 16 residues. V lost 3 bases, J lost 0 bases, and 4 bases stayed unmatched.

A few counts support this clone. The J gene is TRBJ1-3, the V gene TRBV6-5; D not certain. V lost 6 bases and J 0 bases, leaving 12 bases between the germline ends. In germline, CDR1 is MNHEY, CDR2 SVGAGI. The CDR3 loop spans 15 amino acids. CDR3 region: CASSPQRSSGNTIYF. Written as DNA, the CDR3 is TGTGCCAGCAGCCCTCAGCGAAGCTCTGGAAACACCATATATTTT.

This chain connects TRBV19 to TRBJ2-1, with 7 bases that match TRBD1. The V gene's germline CDR1 is LNHDA and CDR2 SQIVND (reference sequence). CDR3 length equals 16 residues. J was trimmed by 6 bases and V by 4 bases; bases with no gene match: 12. As DNA, the CDR3 is TGTGCCAGTAGTAAGGGCGGACAGGATGGGGTCAATGAGCAGTTCTTC. Encoded protein: CASSKGGQDGVNEQFF.

The V gene is TRBV7-8, the J gene TRBJ1-1; D gene uncertain. Trimming took off 5 bases at V and 5 bases at J, with 15 bases between the two ends. There are 14 residues in the CDR3. Germline CDR1 SGHVS, CDR2 FQNEAQ. The CDR3 is CASSASRQLTEAFF. DNA of the CDR3: TGTGCCAGCAGCGCCAGTCGACAATTGACTGAAGCTTTCTTT.

This clone was counted between two and nine times. The chain carries TRBV7-3 and TRBJ1-2; possible D gene TRBD1, 5 bases. V gave up 4 bases and J gave up 4 bases, with 7 bases separating them. The CDR3 loop spans 12 amino acids. Germline CDR1 and CDR2: SGHTA and FQGTGA. The CDR3 nucleotides are TGTGCCAGCAGCTCGGACACCTATGGCTACACCTTC. Amino acids: CASSSDTYGYTF.

This chain joins TRBV7-6 and TRBJ2-2, with TRBD2 as a possible D gene (6 bases). The germline CDR1 and CDR2 sequences are SGHVS and FNYEAQ. V gave up 7 bases and J gave up 5 bases, with 11 bases separating them. This CDR3 contains 13 residues. CDR3 coding DNA: TGTGCCAGCACTTTTGGGGGGACCGGGGAGCTGTTTTTT. Translated: CASTFGGTGELFF.

V and J are TRBV30 and TRBJ1-5; D may be TRBD1 (5 bases). V lost 0 bases to trimming and J lost 6 bases, with 9 bases between them. Germline V gives CDR1 GTSNPN, CDR2 SVGIG (reference sequence). The CDR3 contains 13 residues. The CDR3 loop reads CAWSVTGAQPQHF. The DNA of the CDR3 is TGTGCCTGGAGTGTAACAGGAGCTCAGCCCCAGCATTTT.

This chain links TRBV5-1 with TRBJ2-2, with 15 bases aligning to TRBD2. CDR3 length equals 17 residues. The V and J ends lost 3 bases and 6 bases, in that order; junction bases with no gene match: 6. Germline CDR1 reads SGHRS; CDR2 reads YFSETQ. For the CDR3, the DNA is TGCGCCAGCAGCTCTACAGGGACTAGCGGGAGGCCCGGGGAGCTGTTTTTT. Translated, it gives CASSSTGTSGRPGELFF. The whole variable domain, remainder taken from reference TRBV5-1 and TRBJ2-2, is KAGVTQTPRYLIKTRGQQVTLSCSPISGHRSVSWYQQTPGQGLQFLFEYFSETQRNKGNFPGRFSGRQFSNSRSEMNVSTLELGDSALYLCASSSTGTSGRPGELFFGEGSRLTVL.

The CDR3 here is CASSATRTSGFEQYF. The CDR3 bases are TGCGCCAGCAGCGCAACGAGGACTAGCGGGTTCGAGCAGTACTTC. The chain is built from TRBV4-3 and TRBJ2-7; 11 positions agree with TRBD2. This CDR3 is built from 15 residues. The trim removed 5 bases at V and 6 bases at J, leaving 9 bases unmatched. In germline, CDR1 is LGHNA, CDR2 YSLEER.

The sample holds one count of this clone. V gene TRBV12-5 combines with J gene TRBJ1-3; D call uncertain. The V end lost 4 bases, the J end lost 4 bases, and 8 bases lay between the germline ends. Germline V gene sequence: CDR1 LGHNT, CDR2 FRNRAP. The CDR3 has 13 residues. CDR3 protein: CASGSLPGNTIYF. CDR3 DNA sequence: TGTGCTAGTGGTTCTCTCCCGGGAAACACCATATATTTT.

V is TRBV7-3 and J is TRBJ1-6; D gene unclear. V was shortened by 5 bases and J by 7 bases, with 15 bases between the two germline ends. The CDR3 totals 15 residues. Per germline, CDR1 SGHTA and CDR2 FQGTGA. The CDR3 sequence is CASSPAGLLNSPLHF. The DNA for the CDR3 is TGTGCCAGCAGCCCCGCCGGACTGCTGAATTCACCCCTCCACTTT.

The chain joins TRBV6-6 to TRBJ1-5, with D uncertain. The germline gives CDR1 MNHNY, CDR2 SVGAGI (reference sequence). V lost 6 bases and J lost 0, with 9 bases in between. This CDR3 contains 14 residues. Here the CDR3 reads CASSPTDSNQPQHF. CDR3 in DNA: TGTGCCAGCAGCCCTACAGATAGCAATCAGCCCCAGCATTTT.

The rearrangement links TRBV19 to TRBJ2-2, with 11 bases fitting TRBD2. V gave up 3 bases and J gave up 2 bases; unmatched junction bases: 8. The V gene's germline CDR1 is LNHDA and CDR2 SQIVND (reference sequence). This CDR3 region has 18 residues. For the CDR3, the DNA is TGTGCCAGTAGTATGGGACTAGCGGCTAGCCTCAACACCGGGGAGCTGTTTTTT. Translation gives CASSMGLAASLNTGELFF.

This clone is labeled medium-sized. The chain couples TRBV7-8 to TRBJ1-2; TRBD1 might be the D (6 bases). V lost 3 bases and J 2 bases, leaving 10 bases between the germline ends. The CDR3 is made up of 14 amino acids. Per germline, CDR1 SGHVS and CDR2 FQNEAQ. CDR3 region: CASSFTTGNYGYTF. The CDR3, as DNA: TGTGCCAGCAGCTTCACTACAGGGAACTATGGCTACACCTTC. The variable domain in full, with the rest retrieved from reference TRBV7-8 and TRBJ1-2, is GAGVSQSPRYKVAKRGQDVALRCDPISGHVSLFWYQQALGQGPEFLTYFQNEAQLDKSGLPSDRFFAERPEGSVSTLKIQRTQQEDSAVYLCASSFTTGNYGYTFGSGTRLTVV.

This chain uses TRBV11-3 with TRBJ2-3; D not resolved. The CDR3 spans 13 residues. In germline, CDR1 is SGHNT, CDR2 YENEEA. Trimming shortened V by 3 bases and J by 2 bases, and 6 bases separated the two germline ends. The DNA of the CDR3 is TGTGCCAGCAGCTTTTCCCACACAGATACGCAGTATTTT. Translation: CASSFSHTDTQYF. The full variable domain, with the rest looked up from reference TRBV11-3 and TRBJ2-3, is EAGVVQSPRYKIIEKKQPVAFWCNPISGHNTLYWYLQNLGQGPELLIRYENEEAVDDSQLPKDRFSAERLKGVDSTLKIQPAELGDSAVYLCASSFSHTDTQYFGPGTRLTVL.

CDR3 in amino acids: CASSLATGGSMNTEAFF. Here the CDR3 DNA reads TGTGCCAGCAGTTTAGCGACAGGGGGCTCCATGAACACTGAAGCTTTCTTT. The chain employs TRBV28 and TRBJ1-1, with 10 positions matching TRBD1. The trim removed 2 bases at V and 0 bases at J, leaving 6 bases unmatched. The CDR3 totals 17 residues. CDR1 and CDR2 from the germline V gene are MDHEN and SYDVKM.